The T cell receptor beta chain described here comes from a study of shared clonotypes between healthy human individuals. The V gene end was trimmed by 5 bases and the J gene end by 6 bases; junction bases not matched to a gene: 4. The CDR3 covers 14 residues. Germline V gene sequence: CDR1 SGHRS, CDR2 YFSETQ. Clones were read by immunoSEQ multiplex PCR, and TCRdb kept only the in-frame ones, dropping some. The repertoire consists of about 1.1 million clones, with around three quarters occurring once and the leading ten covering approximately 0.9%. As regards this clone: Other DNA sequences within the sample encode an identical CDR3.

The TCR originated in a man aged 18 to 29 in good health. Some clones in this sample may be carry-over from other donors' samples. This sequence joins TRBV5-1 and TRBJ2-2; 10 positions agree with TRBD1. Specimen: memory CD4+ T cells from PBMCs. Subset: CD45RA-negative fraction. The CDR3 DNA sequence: TGCGCCAGCAGTCCGGGACAGGGGTCCGGGGAGCTGTTTTTT. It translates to CASSPGQGSGELFF.